This TCR beta chain was identified in a study of blood T cell repertoires in COVID-19. The table came from immunoSEQ multiplex PCR; TCRdb's copy has only in-frame clones and leaves some out. Of 200,000 to 250,000 clones listed, almost 90% are singletons. This CDR3 region has 14 residues. The junction had 5 bases not matched to a gene; V was cut back by 8 bases and J by 3 bases. CDR1 SGHTA and CDR2 FQGNSA come from the germline V gene. This chain connects TRBV7-2 to TRBJ1-4; 8 bases align to TRBD1. The source material was peripheral blood. This TCR derives from a man older than 75 with acute or convalescent COVID-19. CDR3 sequence reads: CASGKTGANEKLFF. Written as DNA, the CDR3 is TGTGCCAGCGGCAAGACAGGGGCTAATGAAAAACTGTTTTTT.